These T cell receptor beta chains were read from a single sample in a study of response to subunit inactivated influenza vaccine. TCRdb reprocessed the RT-PCR reads with MiXCR, giving one entry per CDR3 protein. The table records roughly 500,000 distinct CDR3 sequences, about 15% of them present only once. The material sequenced was CD4+ T cells sorted from PBMCs, taken around 25 months after vaccination. The receptors shown here come from a man aged 50-75 years who received an inactivated influenza vaccine. CDR3s include the opening cysteine and the closing phenylalanine or tryptophan. A D gene is named only where the DNA matches it firmly. Size values are once, few and many counts, or a class for expanded clones, and some rows have none.

d_gene: TRBD1
v_gene: TRBV15
j_gene: TRBJ1-4
abundance: NA
CDR3aa: CATRRDYRGTNEKLFF
CDR3nt: TGTGCCACCAGGAGAGACTACAGGGGCACTAATGAAAAACTGTTTTTT

d_gene: TRBD2
v_gene: TRBV4-1
j_gene: TRBJ2-1
abundance: NA
CDR3aa: CASSQARGGLTRNSNEQFF
CDR3nt: TGCGCCAGCAGCCAAGCCCGGGGGGGCCTTACAAGGAACAGCAATGAGCAGTTCTTC

d_gene: NA
v_gene: TRBV7-9
j_gene: TRBJ1-2
abundance: few
CDR3aa: CASSRQDSNYGYTF
CDR3nt: TGTGCCAGCAGCCGGCAGGACAGTAACTATGGCTACACCTTC

d_gene: TRBD1
v_gene: TRBV27
j_gene: TRBJ1-1
abundance: NA
CDR3aa: CASSPNRGEAFF
CDR3nt: TGTGCCAGCAGTCCAAACAGGGGTGAAGCTTTCTTT

d_gene: TRBD1
v_gene: TRBV7-2
j_gene: TRBJ1-4
abundance: NA
CDR3aa: CASSFQGGGEKLFF
CDR3nt: TGTGCCAGCAGCTTCCAGGGGGGAGGTGAAAAACTGTTTTTT

d_gene: NA
v_gene: TRBV29-1
j_gene: TRBJ1-4
abundance: few
CDR3aa: CSVRDGSLEKLFF
CDR3nt: TGCAGCGTTCGGGACGGAAGCCTTGAAAAACTGTTTTTT

d_gene: NA
v_gene: TRBV20-1
j_gene: TRBJ2-1
abundance: NA
CDR3aa: CSAETARSSYNEQFF
CDR3nt: TGCAGTGCTGAGACTGCTAGGAGCTCCTACAATGAGCAGTTCTTC

d_gene: TRBD1
v_gene: TRBV7-2
j_gene: TRBJ2-4
abundance: few
CDR3aa: CASSLGSGTGSYIQYF
CDR3nt: TGTGCCAGCAGCTTAGGATCCGGGACAGGGTCATACATTCAGTACTTC

d_gene: NA
v_gene: TRBV24-1
j_gene: TRBJ2-2
abundance: NA
CDR3aa: CATASNGGRTGELFF
CDR3nt: TGTGCCACAGCCTCGAACGGGGGCCGGACCGGGGAGCTGTTTTTT

d_gene: TRBD2
v_gene: TRBV18
j_gene: TRBJ2-4
abundance: few
CDR3aa: CASSPGTSGDIQYF
CDR3nt: TGTGCCAGCTCACCAGGGACTAGCGGGGACATTCAGTACTTC

d_gene: TRBD2
v_gene: TRBV6-1
j_gene: TRBJ2-2
abundance: NA
CDR3aa: CASSKGSSGGALTGELFF
CDR3nt: TGTGCCAGCAGTAAAGGGTCTAGCGGGGGGGCCCTCACCGGGGAGCTGTTTTTT

d_gene: TRBD1
v_gene: TRBV11-1
j_gene: TRBJ2-5
abundance: few
CDR3aa: CASSRHPGQAEETQYF
CDR3nt: TGTGCCAGCAGCCGTCACCCGGGACAGGCGGAAGAGACCCAGTACTTC